Presented here are 20 T cell receptor beta chains from one specimen sequenced in a study of blood T cell repertoires in COVID-19. Assay: immunoSEQ multiplex PCR; the TCRdb copy retains only in-frame clones and omits some. The sample lists 200,000 to 250,000 clones, more than 80% occurring once. The sample consisted of PBMCs or T cells enriched from blood (not recorded which). These TCRs come from a man aged 50 or older who had been exposed to COVID-19.

This clone was seen only once. CDR3 nucleotides: TGTGCCAGCAGCAGGGGTGGCAACATTCAGTACTTC. As protein: CASSRGGNIQYF. The V gene is TRBV7-9, the J gene TRBJ2-4, with D perhaps TRBD1 (5 bases). Per the germline V gene, CDR1 is SEHNR and CDR2 is FQNEAQ (reference sequence). The germline V and J ends were trimmed by 5 bases and 7 bases, with 9 bases remaining between them. This CDR3 has 12 residues.

V is TRBV9 and J is TRBJ2-7; weak D call: TRBD1 (6 bases). The CDR3 runs to 15 residues. Trimming took off 2 bases at V and 5 bases at J, with 17 bases between the two ends. Per germline, CDR1 SGDLS and CDR2 YYNGEE. The CDR3 coding sequence is TGTGCCAGCAGCGTCGCTGGGCAGGGGTTCCACGAGCAGTACTTC. Its translation is CASSVAGQGFHEQYF.

The chain combines TRBV6-4 with TRBJ1-5; D unclear. The CDR3 is 18 amino acids. The germline V gene encodes CDR1 MRHNA and CDR2 SNTAGT. V was shortened by 0 bases and J by 5 bases, with 20 bases between the two germline ends. DNA of the CDR3: TGTGCCAGCAGTGACTCGAGGTCGTCCGAGGGTTCGGATCAGCCCCAGCATTTT. Protein sequence: CASSDSRSSEGSDQPQHF.

The rearrangement links TRBV29-1 to TRBJ2-2, with D tentatively TRBD2 (5 bases). V lost 5 bases and J 2 bases, leaving 15 bases between the germline ends. The CDR3 is made up of 15 amino acids. CDR1 and CDR2 from the germline V gene are SQVTM and ANQGSEA. CDR3 sequence reads: CSVRGLHSNTGELFF. The CDR3 nucleotides read TGCAGCGTTCGAGGACTGCATTCCAACACCGGGGAGCTGTTTTTT.

V usage is TRBV28 and J usage is TRBJ2-7; TRBD2 matches 10 bases. Germline V gene data show CDR1 as MDHEN and CDR2 as SYDVKM. V shed 5 bases and J 0 bases; nucleotides not matched to a gene: 7. This CDR3 contains 16 residues. CDR3 residues: CASSPPGTSDSYEQYF. The CDR3, as DNA: TGTGCCAGCAGTCCCCCCGGGACTAGCGACTCCTACGAGCAGTACTTC. Based on the CDR3 plus reference TRBV28 and TRBJ2-7, the full variable domain is DVKVTQSSRYLVKRTGEKVFLECVQDMDHENMFWYRQDPGLGLRLIYFSYDVKMKEKGDIPEGYSVSREKKERFSLILESASTNQTSMYLCASSPPGTSDSYEQYFGPGTRLTVT.

V gene TRBV6-5 combines with J gene TRBJ2-7; D is unresolved. CDR1 is MNHEY and CDR2 is SVGAGI in the germline V gene. Trimming took off 0 bases at V and 3 bases at J, with 6 bases between the two ends. The CDR3 loop spans 13 amino acids. CDR3 in DNA: TGTGCCAGCAGTTACTCGAACATCTACGAGCAGTACGTC. This encodes CASSYSNIYEQYV.

The chain couples TRBV9 to TRBJ2-5, with a tentative D call TRBD2 (5 bases). The CDR3 has 14 residues. The ends were cut back, 3 bases at V and 5 bases at J, with 14 bases in the middle. From germline, CDR1 is SGDLS and CDR2 YYNGEE. The CDR3 DNA sequence: TGTGCCAGCAGCGACCCCCGGGGAGCGGAGACCCAGTACTTC. The encoded protein is CASSDPRGAETQYF.

This chain joins TRBV18 and TRBJ1-1; D is unclear. Trimming cost V 1 base and J 11 bases, with 17 bases left between them. CDR3 length equals 14 residues. Germline values: CDR1 KGHSH, CDR2 LQKENI. CDR3 amino acids: CASSPLSQDTEAFF. As DNA, the CDR3 is TGTGCCAGCTCACCACTCTCCCAAGACACCGAGGCTTTCTTT.

The chain has TRBV24-1 and TRBJ1-1; D might be TRBD1 (5 bases). Trimming shortened V by 4 bases and J by 5 bases, and 10 bases separated the two germline ends. The V gene's germline CDR1 is KGHDR and CDR2 SFDVKD. The CDR3 length is 13 residues. CDR3 nucleotides: TGTGCCACCAGTGAGGCAGACAGAACTGAAGCTTTCTTT. It yields the protein CATSEADRTEAFF.

This sequence joins TRBV6-5 and TRBJ1-2, with D hard to call. CDR1 is MNHEY and CDR2 is SVGAGI in the germline V gene. The V and J ends lost 5 bases and 3 bases respectively, with 16 bases between them. The CDR3 is 15 residues long. The CDR3 spells CASSTQIPGYYGYTF. DNA of the CDR3: TGTGCCAGCAGTACACAAATTCCAGGATACTATGGCTACACCTTC.

The chain has TRBV27 and TRBJ2-2; 9 bases line up with TRBD1. CDR1 is MNHEY and CDR2 is SMNVEV in the germline V gene (reference sequence). Unmatched junction bases numbered 4, after V lost 5 bases and J lost 0 bases. This CDR3 spans 16 amino acids. Here the CDR3 reads CASSIRTGANTGELFF. Here the CDR3 DNA reads TGTGCCAGCAGTATCCGGACAGGGGCGAACACCGGGGAGCTGTTTTTT.

V and J are TRBV10-3 and TRBJ1-6; 9 nucleotides match TRBD1. Germline V gene data show CDR1 as ENHRY and CDR2 as SYGVKD. The length of the CDR3 is 15 residues. Trimming cost V 10 bases and J 6 bases; bases outside gene matches: 10. In DNA form, the CDR3 reads TGTGCCACCCAACCTCGGGGACAGGGTAATTCACCCCTCCACTTT. Amino acid sequence: CATQPRGQGNSPLHF.

The rearrangement links TRBV28 to TRBJ1-2, with D unclear. The CDR3 is 15 residues long. V was pared by 5 bases and J by 0 bases, with 13 bases between. The germline V gene encodes CDR1 MDHEN and CDR2 SYDVKM. CDR3 residues: CASSQRGPANYGYTF. In DNA form, the CDR3 reads TGTGCCAGCAGTCAACGCGGGCCGGCTAACTATGGCTACACCTTC.

The V and J genes are TRBV27 and TRBJ1-2; no clear D gene. Per germline, CDR1 MNHEY and CDR2 SMNVEV (reference sequence). V was trimmed by 3 bases and J by 8 bases, leaving 10 bases between them. The CDR3 sequence is 12 residues long. CDR3 residues: CASSFRGRGYTF. CDR3 bases: TGTGCCAGCAGTTTTAGAGGTCGGGGCTACACCTTC.

Details on this clone: Other DNA sequences from this sample encode an identical CDR3 as well. The V gene is TRBV14, the J gene TRBJ2-1; no clear D. CDR3 length equals 13 residues. V was clipped by 3 bases and J by 4 bases, with 7 bases between them. Germline CDR1 SGHDN, CDR2 FVKESK. The CDR3: CASSHGNYNEQFF. The CDR3 DNA follows: TGTGCCAGCAGCCATGGCAATTACAATGAGCAGTTCTTC.

The chain carries TRBV4-1 and TRBJ2-7; D is possibly TRBD2 (5 bases). The CDR3 extends over 14 amino acids. CDR1 MGHRA and CDR2 YSYEKL come from the germline V gene. The V gene lost 1 base and the J gene lost 6 bases, with 13 bases spanning the gap. The CDR3 nucleotides read TGCGCCAGCAGCCAAGCGGACCGGGGTCTCGAGCAGTACTTC. Protein product: CASSQADRGLEQYF.

This chain links TRBV14 with TRBJ2-1; 7 positions agree with TRBD2. Germline V gene lookup returns CDR1 SGHDN and CDR2 FVKESK. This CDR3 region has 16 residues. The V and J ends lost 5 bases and 3 bases, in that order; junction bases with no gene match: 10. This chain's CDR3 is CASSVRTSADYNEQFF. As DNA, the CDR3 is TGTGCCAGCAGCGTACGAACTAGCGCGGACTACAATGAGCAGTTCTTC.

The rearrangement joins TRBV28 to TRBJ1-2, with 8 nucleotides matching TRBD1. This CDR3 spans 16 amino acids. Germline values: CDR1 MDHEN, CDR2 SYDVKM. V shed 8 bases, J shed 2 bases, and the junction held 13 bases outside the gene matches. The CDR3 is CASRRQGIRVNYGYTF. The CDR3 DNA reads as TGTGCCAGCCGGCGACAGGGGATAAGGGTCAACTATGGCTACACCTTC.

The rearrangement links TRBV2 to TRBJ1-2; TRBD1 matches at 9 bases. The junction had 5 bases not matched to a gene; V was cut back by 6 bases and J by 3 bases. The CDR3 runs to 14 residues. The germline gives CDR1 SNHLY, CDR2 FYNNEI. For the CDR3, the DNA is TGTGCCAGCAGGAAACAGGGGGCAGACTATGGCTACACCTTC. It is translated as CASRKQGADYGYTF.

The chain links TRBV10-3 to TRBJ1-2; possibly TRBD1 for D (5 bases). The CDR3 spans 16 residues. V lost 3 bases to trimming and J lost 4 bases, with 18 bases between them. Germline V gives CDR1 ENHRY, CDR2 SYGVKD. CDR3 DNA sequence: TGTGCCATCAGTGATTCGGATACGACAGACTTCTATGGCTACACCTTC. This encodes CAISDSDTTDFYGYTF.